The 25 T cell receptor beta chains below come from one sample, sequenced in a study of blood T cell repertoires in COVID-19. The assay was immunoSEQ multiplex PCR, and TCRdb's table has in-frame clones only and misses some. Of 250,000 to 300,000 clones in the sample, roughly nine tenths were seen once. Sequencing was done on a sample of peripheral blood. The receptors shown here come from a woman aged 40 to 49 who had recovered from COVID-19.

This clone was found once. This chain connects TRBV28 to TRBJ2-7; maybe TRBD2 (5 bases). CDR3 length: 13 residues. V was trimmed by 7 bases and J by 6 bases, leaving 16 bases between them. The V gene's germline CDR1 is MDHEN and CDR2 SYDVKM. The CDR3 reads CASTPALAAEQYF. The CDR3 nucleotides read TGTGCCAGCACCCCCGCGCTAGCCGCCGAGCAGTACTTC.

The genes are TRBV29-1 and TRBJ2-3, with 11 bases aligning to TRBD2. The CDR3 loop spans 17 amino acids. Germline V gives CDR1 SQVTM, CDR2 ANQGSEA. The junction had 10 bases not matched to a gene; V was cut back by 1 base and J by 4 bases. CDR3 residues: CSVEVWVSGRAADTQYF. The CDR3 DNA is TGCAGCGTTGAAGTATGGGTTAGCGGGAGGGCCGCAGATACGCAGTATTTT.

The CDR3 here is CASRLAGGNTGELFF. The CDR3 nucleotides read TGTGCCAGCAGACTAGCGGGAGGCAACACCGGGGAGCTGTTTTTT. The rearrangement uses TRBV6-5 and TRBJ2-2; TRBD2 agrees at 12 bases. This CDR3 has 15 amino acids. With 6 bases clipped from V and 2 bases from J, the junction kept 1 base outside the gene matches. Germline loops: CDR1 MNHEY, CDR2 SVGAGI.

The rearrangement links TRBV19 to TRBJ1-5, with D possibly TRBD1 on 5 matching bases. This CDR3 has 14 residues. Germline lookup yields CDR1 LNHDA and CDR2 SQIVND (reference sequence). V was pared by 2 bases and J by 6 bases, with 11 bases between. This CDR3 reads CASSILGGGQPQHF. The CDR3 DNA is TGTGCCAGTAGTATACTCGGGGGTGGTCAGCCCCAGCATTTT.

This chain connects TRBV5-1 to TRBJ2-2, with D perhaps TRBD2 (5 bases). The V gene's germline CDR1 is SGHRS and CDR2 YFSETQ. The length of the CDR3 is 16 residues. V was clipped by 0 bases and J by 4 bases, with 13 bases between them. The DNA for the CDR3 is TGCGCCAGCAGCTTGGCAAGCTTAGAGGGCACCGGGGAGCTGTTTTTT. This sequence encodes CASSLASLEGTGELFF.

The gene calls are TRBV4-2 and TRBJ1-6; 9 bases align to TRBD1. V dropped 0 bases and J dropped 5; count of bases not matched to a gene: 11. There are 19 residues in the CDR3. The germline V gene encodes CDR1 LGHNA and CDR2 YNFKEQ. CDR3 DNA: TGTGCCAGCAGCCAAGAAGGGGGACGGTGGACAGGGGATAATTCACCCCTCCACTTT. This translates into CASSQEGGRWTGDNSPLHF.

This rearrangement joins TRBV5-1 to TRBJ2-2, with 8 bases aligning to TRBD1. The V gene end was trimmed by 3 bases and the J gene end by 7 bases; junction bases not matched to a gene: 2. The CDR3 contains 13 residues. Germline V CDR1 and CDR2: SGHRS, YFSETQ. The CDR3 region is CASSWTGFGELFF. The CDR3 DNA follows: TGCGCCAGCAGCTGGACAGGGTTCGGGGAGCTGTTTTTT.

The chain recombines TRBV18 with TRBJ1-6; D might be TRBD1 (5 bases). CDR1 is KGHSH, CDR2 LQKENI, per germline. V was shortened by 2 bases and J by 10 bases, with 12 bases between the two germline ends. CDR3 length equals 14 residues. CDR3 bases: TGTGCCAGCTCACCAGAGGACAAGATATCACCCCTCCACTTT. This gives the protein CASSPEDKISPLHF.

The V call is TRBV6-5, the J call TRBJ2-3; 7 nucleotides align to TRBD1. This CDR3 is 13 amino acids long. Germline loops: CDR1 MNHEY, CDR2 SVGAGI. V gave up 6 bases and J gave up 3 bases; unmatched junction bases: 3. Here the CDR3 reads CASRNRGTDTQYF. The CDR3 bases are TGTGCCAGCAGGAACAGGGGTACAGATACGCAGTATTTT.

The genes are TRBV10-3 and TRBJ1-2, with D perhaps TRBD1 (5 bases). V shed 4 bases and J shed 8 bases, with 17 bases lying between them. Germline V gene sequence: CDR1 ENHRY, CDR2 SYGVKD. The CDR3 has 14 residues. The CDR3 region is CAISAPQGGGGYTF. Here the CDR3 DNA reads TGTGCCATCAGTGCCCCTCAGGGTGGAGGGGGCTACACCTTC.

J is TRBJ2-5 and V is TRBV29-1; TRBD1 might be the D (5 bases). Per germline, CDR1 SQVTM and CDR2 ANQGSEA. The germline V and J ends were trimmed by 8 bases and 5 bases, with 15 bases remaining between them. CDR3 length: 12 amino acids. This CDR3 is CSSQGTVETQYF. The CDR3 DNA reads as TGCAGCTCCCAGGGTACGGTCGAGACCCAGTACTTC. The full variable domain, in which reference TRBV29-1 and TRBJ2-5 provide the parts outside the CDR3, is SAVISQKPSRDICQRGTSLTIQCQVDSQVTMMFWYRQQPGQSLTLIATANQGSEATYESGFVIDKFPISRPNLTFSTLTVSNMSPEDSSIYLCSSQGTVETQYFGPGTRLLVL.

The rearrangement uses TRBV5-4 and TRBJ2-5, with 9 positions matching TRBD2. Unmatched junction bases numbered 11, after V lost 4 bases and J lost 13 bases. The CDR3 has 13 residues. Germline V CDR1 and CDR2: SGHNT, YYREEE (reference sequence). CDR3 nucleotide sequence: TGTGCCAGCAGCCCGGCTTCCAGCGGGAGGCGGTACTTC. As protein: CASSPASSGRRYF.

The chain links TRBV19 to TRBJ1-4; D is perhaps TRBD1 (5 bases). Germline-derived CDR1 and CDR2 are LNHDA and SQIVND (reference sequence). This CDR3 region has 14 residues. The germline V and J ends were trimmed by 3 bases and 1 base, with 6 bases remaining between them. The CDR3 loop is CASSITGTNEKLFF. CDR3 sequence (DNA): TGTGCCAGTAGTATCACAGGAACTAATGAAAAACTGTTTTTT.

This rearrangement joins TRBV19 to TRBJ1-2; 8 nucleotides align to TRBD1. The CDR3 has 14 residues. Trimming at V came to 6 bases and at J to 4 bases, leaving 7 bases not matched to a gene. CDR1 and CDR2 from the germline V gene are LNHDA and SQIVND (reference sequence). Here the CDR3 DNA reads TGTGCCAGTAGCACCGACCAGGGGGCCTATGGCTACACCTTC. Its translation is CASSTDQGAYGYTF.

The chain has TRBV7-9 and TRBJ1-4; D gene unclear. In germline, CDR1 is SEHNR, CDR2 FQNEAQ (reference sequence). Trimming stripped 1 base from V and 3 bases from J, with 15 bases between. The CDR3 extends over 17 amino acids. The CDR3 spells CASSLVGVGAPNEKLFF. CDR3 bases: TGTGCCAGCAGCTTAGTGGGAGTTGGAGCGCCTAATGAAAAACTGTTTTTT.

Remarks on this clone: This same CDR3 is encoded by further DNA sequences in the sample. CDR3 nucleotide sequence: TGTGCCAGCACGGGACAGGGCTATGGCTACACCTTC. It translates to CASTGQGYGYTF. The V and J genes are TRBV2 and TRBJ1-2; 9 nucleotides line up with TRBD1. The germline V gene has CDR1 SNHLY and CDR2 FYNNEI. This CDR3 has 12 residues. Trimming cost V 7 bases and J 4 bases; bases outside gene matches: 1.

The chain carries TRBV27 and TRBJ2-1; 11 nucleotides align to TRBD2. The V gene's germline CDR1 is MNHEY and CDR2 SMNVEV (reference sequence). CDR3 length equals 16 residues. After removal of 5 bases from V and 5 bases from J, the junction contained 8 bases not matched to a gene. Written as DNA, the CDR3 is TGTGCCAGCAGTGCAACTAGCGGGAGTCACCACAATGAGCAGTTCTTC. It encodes CASSATSGSHHNEQFF.

This rearrangement joins TRBV30 to TRBJ2-7; TRBD1 is a possible D gene (5 bases). The CDR3 spans 12 residues. The ends were cut back, 5 bases at V and 5 bases at J, with 13 bases in the middle. Per germline, CDR1 GTSNPN and CDR2 SVGIG (reference sequence). In nucleotides, the CDR3 is TGTGCCTGGCGGGCAGGGTGGCACGAGCAGTACTTC. Translated: CAWRAGWHEQYF.

V usage is TRBV27 and J usage is TRBJ2-5, with 10 positions matching TRBD2. The V and J ends lost 7 bases and 5 bases, in that order; junction bases with no gene match: 19. Germline V gene sequence: CDR1 MNHEY, CDR2 SMNVEV (reference sequence). The CDR3 is 18 amino acids. CDR3 DNA sequence: TGTGCCAGCACCCCAACCGGGCTAGCGGGAGAAGTGAAGGAGACCCAGTACTTC. Translation: CASTPTGLAGEVKETQYF.

V gene TRBV5-4 combines with J gene TRBJ2-2; maybe TRBD1 (6 bases). Per germline, CDR1 SGHNT and CDR2 YYREEE (reference sequence). CDR3 length equals 12 residues. Trimming shortened V by 0 bases and J by 11 bases, and 8 bases separated the two germline ends. The chain's CDR3 is CASSLVGGELFF. The CDR3 DNA sequence: TGTGCCAGCAGCTTGGTAGGGGGAGAGCTGTTTTTT. The full variable domain, with the rest looked up from reference TRBV5-4 and TRBJ2-2, is ETGVTQSPTHLIKTRGQQVTLRCSSQSGHNTVSWYQQALGQGPQFIFQYYREEENGRGNFPPRFSGLQFPNYSSELNVNALELDDSALYLCASSLVGGELFFGEGSRLTVL.

The J gene is TRBJ1-4, the V gene TRBV5-1, with D hard to call. The CDR3 has 16 amino acids. V was clipped by 1 base and J by 0 bases, with 10 bases between them. CDR1 and CDR2 from the germline V gene are SGHRS and YFSETQ. CDR3 DNA: TGCGCCAGCAGCTTGTCCGGGAATCCAACTAATGAAAAACTGTTTTTT. It codes for CASSLSGNPTNEKLFF.

This clone occurred once. The rearrangement uses TRBV27 and TRBJ1-6; 10 bases line up with TRBD1. The V and J ends lost 10 bases and 12 bases, in that order; junction bases with no gene match: 9. The CDR3 sequence is 13 residues long. CDR1 is MNHEY, CDR2 SMNVEV, per germline (reference sequence). The CDR3 sequence: CATLGQGNGPLHF. As DNA, the CDR3 is TGTGCCACATTGGGACAGGGGAATGGACCCCTCCACTTT.

In DNA, the CDR3 is TGTGCCGCCCAGGGGTACGCCGAGCAGTACTTC. This gives the protein CAAQGYAEQYF. The rearrangement joins TRBV25-1 to TRBJ2-7; tentative D call: TRBD1 (6 bases). CDR3 size: 11 residues. Germline V gene sequence: CDR1 MGHDK, CDR2 SYGVNS. The V end was cut by 11 bases, the J end by 6 bases, with 14 bases between.

This CDR3 is CASSFAQQVRNEQYF. CDR3 sequence (DNA): TGTGCCAGCAGTTTCGCCCAACAGGTCCGGAACGAGCAGTACTTC. V usage is TRBV28 and J usage is TRBJ2-7; a weak D match, TRBD1 (5 bases). There are 15 residues in the CDR3. Trimming took 3 bases from V and 5 from J, leaving 17 bases between them. CDR1 and CDR2 (germline): MDHEN, SYDVKM.

The rearrangement joins TRBV6-5 to TRBJ2-2; 9 bases are a match to TRBD1. Germline CDR1 is MNHEY and CDR2 is SVGAGI. The J segment lost 4 bases and the V segment lost 6 bases, leaving 3 bases of the junction unmatched. The CDR3 length is 14 residues. In nucleotides, the CDR3 is TGTGCCAGCAGGGGGACAGGGTTCACCGGGGAGCTGTTTTTT. Its translation is CASRGTGFTGELFF.